These T cell receptor beta chains were read from a single sample in a study of shared clonotypes between healthy human individuals. Assay used: immunoSEQ multiplex PCR; TCRdb lists only in-frame clones, some missing. The repertoire consists of over a million clones, with more than 75% occurring once and the leading ten covering roughly 0.55%. Specimen: memory CD4+ T cells from PBMCs. The receptors come from a young man in good health. Some clones in this sample may be carry-over from other donors' samples. CDR3s include the opening cysteine and the closing phenylalanine or tryptophan. Fields, in order: clone size, D gene, J gene, V gene, CDR3 length, CDR3 protein, CDR3 DNA. D genes are given only for firm matches. Some rows mark clone size as missing; the rest say once, few, many or name a class of expanded clone.

.	TRBD1	TRBJ1-2	TRBV4-2	13	CASHDRDNYGYTF	TGTGCCAGTCACGACAGGGATAACTATGGCTACACCTTC
.	TRBD1	TRBJ1-2	TRBV5-1	14	CASSYRDSNYGYTF	TGCGCCAGCAGCTACCGGGACAGCAACTATGGCTACACCTTC
.	.	TRBJ1-4	TRBV7-9	16	CASSQWRGATNEKLFF	TGTGCCAGCAGCCAATGGCGGGGGGCAACTAATGAAAAACTGTTTTTT
.	TRBD2	TRBJ2-1	TRBV9	17	CASSLSGTSGGYNEQFF	TGTGCCAGCAGCCTATCCGGGACTAGCGGGGGCTACAATGAGCAGTTCTTC
.	.	TRBJ2-7	TRBV29-1	13	CSVAPREFYEQYF	TGCAGCGTTGCACCCCGGGAATTCTACGAGCAGTACTTC
.	.	TRBJ1-1	TRBV5-1	16	CASSPGATRLNTEAFF	TGCGCCAGCAGCCCGGGGGCTACGAGACTGAACACTGAAGCTTTCTTT
.	TRBD1	TRBJ1-5	TRBV5-1	15	CASSLGQGAGQPQHF	TGCGCCAGCAGCTTGGGGCAGGGGGCGGGCCAGCCCCAGCATTTT
.	TRBD2	TRBJ2-3	TRBV4-3	16	CASSQAGGQSTDTQYF	TGCGCCAGCAGCCAAGCGGGGGGTCAGAGCACAGATACGCAGTATTTT
.	TRBD1	TRBJ1-1	TRBV6-1	16	CASSGGQGPMNTEAFF	TGTGCCAGCAGTGGGGGACAGGGGCCAATGAACACTGAAGCTTTCTTT
.	TRBD2	TRBJ2-1	TRBV28	16	CASSPPGVAGYNEQFF	TGTGCCAGCAGTCCACCTGGAGTAGCGGGGTACAATGAGCAGTTCTTC
.	.	TRBJ1-1	TRBV5-6	12	CASSQGWTEAFF	TGTGCCAGCAGCCAAGGATGGACTGAAGCTTTCTTT
.	.	TRBJ2-7	TRBV6-1	13	CASSDPQGYEQYF	TGTGCCAGCAGTGACCCCCAGGGCTACGAGCAGTACTTC
many	.	TRBJ2-7	TRBV2	10	CASGDYEQYF	TGTGCCAGCGGAGACTACGAGCAGTACTTC
.	.	TRBJ1-5	TRBV6-1	13	CASDMYQNQPQHF	TGTGCCAGCGATATGTACCAAAATCAGCCCCAGCATTTT
once	TRBD1	TRBJ1-1	TRBV2	14	CASRGGQANTEAFF	TGTGCCAGCAGGGGGGGACAGGCGAACACTGAAGCTTTCTTT
.	.	TRBJ2-7	TRBV7-8	18	CASSLATTPRGTSYEQYF	TGTGCCAGCAGCTTAGCCACTACCCCAAGGGGAACGTCCTACGAGCAGTACTTC
many	.	TRBJ1-1	TRBV5-1	14	CASSLAAGNTEAFF	TGCGCCAGCAGCTTGGCCGCAGGGAACACTGAAGCTTTCTTT
.	.	TRBJ1-5	TRBV28	14	CASSFRGASQPQHF	TGTGCCAGCAGTTTCCGGGGGGCGAGTCAGCCCCAGCATTTT
.	TRBD2	TRBJ2-7	TRBV29-1	16	CSVEYYVSGSSYEQYF	TGCAGCGTTGAATATTATGTAAGCGGGAGCTCCTACGAGCAGTACTTC
.	.	TRBJ2-3	TRBV7-2	15	CASSLLGRGTDTQYF	TGTGCCAGCAGCCTACTAGGCCGGGGCACAGATACGCAGTATTTT
.	TRBD1	TRBJ2-7	TRBV7-9	16	CASSFLVGQGAWEQYF	TGTGCCAGCAGCTTTCTTGTGGGGCAGGGGGCTTGGGAGCAGTACTTC
.	TRBD1	TRBJ1-2	TRBV12-5	16	CASGWTGQGTNYGYTF	TGTGCTAGTGGTTGGACCGGACAGGGGACCAACTATGGCTACACCTTC
.	TRBD2	TRBJ2-1	TRBV11-3	17	CASSLVVAGPGYNEQFF	TGTGCCAGCAGCTTAGTCGTAGCGGGCCCGGGGTACAATGAGCAGTTCTTC
.	.	TRBJ2-7	TRBV25-1	13	CASSESTGREQYF	TGTGCCAGCAGTGAAAGCACAGGGCGGGAGCAGTACTTC
.	.	TRBJ1-3	TRBV5-6	16	CASSRAASLSGNTIYF	TGTGCCAGCAGCCGGGCAGCGTCCCTCTCTGGAAACACCATATATTTT